This entry lists 20 T cell receptor beta chains sequenced from one sample in a study of response to subunit inactivated influenza vaccine. From the RT-PCR reads, TCRdb called clonotypes with MiXCR, one entry per CDR3 protein. The table lists around 570,000 distinct CDR3 sequences, 7.6% of them singletons, with under 15% in the top ten. Here the sequenced sample was PBMCs from blood, taken roughly 24 months after vaccination. These TCRs come from a man between 50 and 70 years old who received an inactivated influenza vaccine.

This clonotype showed up just a few times. V usage is TRBV29-1 and J usage is TRBJ2-5, with 10 nucleotides matching TRBD2. Germline V gene lookup returns CDR1 SQVTM and CDR2 ANQGSEA. The CDR3 has 13 residues. The V and J ends lost 5 bases and 4 bases, in that order; junction bases with no gene match: 4. The DNA of the CDR3 is TGCAGCGTTAGCGGGGGGGGGCGAGAGACCCAGTACTTC. Translation: CSVSGGGRETQYF.

This clonotype was picked up a small number of times. V is TRBV3-1 and J is TRBJ1-1; D is possibly TRBD1 (5 bases). V was trimmed by 4 bases and J by 8 bases, leaving 17 bases between them. This CDR3 has 14 residues. Germline CDR1 reads LGHDT; CDR2 reads YNNKEL (reference sequence). The CDR3 DNA reads TGTGCCAGCAGCCCGCAGGGTTTACGTTTGGAAGCTTTCTTT. Translating gives CASSPQGLRLEAFF.

The CDR3 coding sequence is TGTGCCAGCAGCGTAGGGGCGGGTCAGAACAATGAGCAGTTCTTC. This encodes CASSVGAGQNNEQFF. J is TRBJ2-1 and V is TRBV9; tentative D call: TRBD2 (5 bases). V lost 0 bases, J lost 5 bases, and 12 bases lay in between. This CDR3 contains 15 residues. Germline V gene sequence: CDR1 SGDLS, CDR2 YYNGEE.

The chain is built from TRBV5-5 and TRBJ1-5; 8 bases are shared with TRBD1. The germline CDR1 and CDR2 sequences are SGHKS and YYEKEE (reference sequence). The CDR3 covers 15 residues. The junction had 11 bases not matched to a gene; V was cut back by 6 bases and J by 6 bases. CDR3 sequence reads: CASIWDDRGSQPQHF. CDR3 nucleotides: TGTGCCAGCATTTGGGACGACAGGGGCTCTCAGCCCCAGCATTTT.

This clonotype was counted many times. The CDR3 loop reads CASSRQENYGYTF. For the CDR3, the DNA is TGTGCCAGCAGCCGACAGGAGAACTATGGCTACACCTTC. The gene calls are TRBV7-2 and TRBJ1-2, with D possibly TRBD1 on 6 matching bases. CDR3 length equals 13 residues. The V gene's germline CDR1 is SGHTA and CDR2 FQGNSA. Trimming took 5 bases from V and 2 from J, leaving 9 bases between them.

This clonotype was seen repeatedly, ten times or more. J is TRBJ1-4 and V is TRBV12-3 or TRBV12-4; 11 nucleotides align to TRBD1. The CDR3 is 15 residues long. The ends lost 6 bases at V and 5 bases at J; junction bases unmatched: 5. The CDR3 nucleotides are TGTGCCAGCAGACTCGGGACAGGGGGGAATGAAAAACTGTTTTTT. Its translation is CASRLGTGGNEKLFF.

This clonotype was observed a few times. This chain connects TRBV6-1 to TRBJ1-5; D is unresolved. V gave up 7 bases and J gave up 0 bases, with 10 bases separating them. Germline V gives CDR1 MNHNS, CDR2 SASEGT. This CDR3 comprises 14 residues. CDR3 bases: TGTGCCAGCAAAAGGGCTTCTAGCAATCAGCCCCAGCATTTT. It specifies CASKRASSNQPQHF.

V is TRBV21-1 and J is TRBJ2-1; the table's D call TRBD1 went unverified against the DNA. TRBV21-1 is a pseudogene. The CDR3 loop spans 19 amino acids. Written as DNA, the CDR3 is TGTGCCAGCAGCAAAGCGGGGGCGCAGGTGGGATGGACCTACAATGAGCAGTTCTTC. Protein sequence: CASSKAGAQVGWTYNEQFF.

In this sample, this clonotype turned up many times. V and J are TRBV4-2 and TRBJ2-3, with 8 bases matching TRBD1. Germline CDR1 is LGHNA and CDR2 is YNFKEQ. This CDR3 contains 17 residues. V shed 1 base, J shed 5 bases, and the junction held 11 bases outside the gene matches. CDR3 DNA sequence: TGTGCCAGCAGCCAAGGGAATGGCCAGGGGGCTAGAGATACGCAGTATTTT. Its translation: CASSQGNGQGARDTQYF.

This clonotype was recorded a few times. The chain joins TRBV20-1 to TRBJ2-1; the D gene is possibly TRBD2 (5 bases). The CDR3 loop spans 15 amino acids. Trimming stripped 3 bases from V and 9 bases from J, with 21 bases between. The germline gives CDR1 DFQATT, CDR2 SNEGSKA (reference sequence). Here the CDR3 DNA reads TGCAGTGCTAGCCTCGGACTGGCTAACGTCGGTGAGCAGTTCTTC. Residues: CSASLGLANVGEQFF.

This clonotype occurred many times. One junction end disagrees with the germline gene, perhaps due to a read error. The rearrangement uses TRBV5-1 and TRBJ2-2; D ambiguous. The germline CDR1 and CDR2 sequences are SGHRS and YFSETQ. This CDR3 is built from 13 residues. The CDR3 DNA reads as TGTGCCAGCAGTTTAGCGAACACCGGGGAGCTGTTTTTT. Protein product: CASSLANTGELFF.

This clonotype was detected ten times or more. This sequence joins TRBV10-3 and TRBJ1-6, with D unresolved. V was cut by 4 bases and J by 0 bases, with 10 bases left in between. The CDR3 loop spans 16 amino acids. Germline V gives CDR1 ENHRY, CDR2 SYGVKD. CDR3 loop: CAISGGVSSYNSPLHF. CDR3 sequence (DNA): TGTGCCATCAGTGGGGGAGTGAGCTCCTATAATTCACCCCTCCACTTT.

The chain uses TRBV30 and TRBJ1-3; D is unresolved. CDR3 length: 12 amino acids. The germline V gene has CDR1 GTSNPN and CDR2 SVGIG (reference sequence). Trimming took 7 bases from V and 0 from J, leaving 7 bases between them. This chain's CDR3 is CASQYSGNTIYF. In nucleotides, the CDR3 is TGTGCCTCGCAATACTCTGGAAACACCATATATTTT.

This clonotype showed up many times. The CDR3 DNA reads TGTGCCAGCAGCTTAGCGGGGTGGCCAGATACGCAGTATTTT. Amino acids: CASSLAGWPDTQYF. V is TRBV7-9 and J is TRBJ2-3; unclear D gene. Per germline, CDR1 SEHNR and CDR2 FQNEAQ (reference sequence). This CDR3 is 14 amino acids long. Trimming cost V 0 bases and J 4 bases, with 8 bases left between them.

The table lists this clonotype with a few counts. This chain connects TRBV18 to TRBJ2-5; no definite D call. The CDR3 spans 14 residues. CDR1 KGHSH and CDR2 LQKENI come from the germline V gene. Trimming shortened V by 2 bases and J by 2 bases, and 9 bases separated the two germline ends. CDR3 amino acids: CASSPNAGQETQYF. The CDR3 bases are TGTGCCAGCTCACCAAATGCTGGTCAAGAGACCCAGTACTTC.

The chain combines TRBV5-1 with TRBJ1-1; 9 bases agree with TRBD1. Germline CDR1 reads SGHRS; CDR2 reads YFSETQ. The CDR3 covers 15 residues. The V gene end was trimmed by 3 bases and the J gene end by 1 base; junction bases not matched to a gene: 4. CDR3 region: CASSSRDRANTEAFF. The CDR3 DNA is TGCGCCAGCAGCTCCCGGGACAGGGCGAACACTGAAGCTTTCTTT.

The chain combines TRBV7-2 with TRBJ1-2; 9 bases line up with TRBD1. Germline loops: CDR1 SGHTA, CDR2 FQGNSA. This CDR3 contains 14 residues. V shed 6 bases and J 3 bases; nucleotides not matched to a gene: 5. CDR3 nucleotide sequence: TGTGCCAGCAGACAACAGGGGGCTCACTATGGCTACACCTTC. Translating gives CASRQQGAHYGYTF. Complete variable domain (other parts from reference TRBV7-2 and TRBJ1-2): GAGVSQSPSNKVTEKGKDVELRCDPISGHTALYWYRQSLGQGLEFLIYFQGNSAPDKSGLPSDRFSAERTGGSVSTLTIQRTQQEDSAVYLCASRQQGAHYGYTFGSGTRLTVV.

About this clonotype: Mismatch with germline at one junction end may stem from a read error. The rearrangement uses TRBV7-2 and TRBJ1-2; D not certain. The germline V gene has CDR1 SGHTA and CDR2 FQGNSA. The CDR3 is 14 residues long. CDR3 bases: TGTGCCAGCAGCTCATCTCGGACGTACTACGGCTACACCTTC. Protein: CASSSSRTYYGYTF.

The table lists this clonotype with many counts. This rearrangement joins TRBV12-3 or TRBV12-4 to TRBJ2-3; 9 bases agree with TRBD1. The CDR3 is 15 amino acids. Germline trimming cut 10 bases from V and 3 bases from J; bases unmatched to any gene: 11. Here the CDR3 reads CATRYRGLRTDTQYF. Here the CDR3 DNA reads TGTGCCACCAGATACAGGGGGCTGAGGACAGATACGCAGTATTTT.

This clonotype showed up many times. This chain connects TRBV20-1 to TRBJ2-1; D may be TRBD1 (5 bases). V lost 4 bases and J lost 1, with 14 bases in between. CDR1 is DFQATT and CDR2 is SNEGSKA in the germline V gene (reference sequence). The CDR3 has 15 amino acids. CDR3 nucleotide sequence: TGCAGTGCTAATTTTCAGGGCAAGTCCTACAATGAGCAGTTCTTC. It yields the protein CSANFQGKSYNEQFF.